Reported below is one T cell receptor beta chain. The CDR3 is 13 amino acids. V lost 8 bases, J lost 7 bases, and 15 bases lay in between. TCRdb redid the calling of the 5' RACE reads with MiXCR, one entry per CDR3 protein. This table holds 200,000 or so distinct CDR3 sequences, roughly 13% found once. This record comes from a study of CD8 T cells in ankylosing spondylitis. The chain joins TRBV12-3 or TRBV12-4 to TRBJ2-1; weak D call: TRBD2 (6 bases). Sequencing was done on a sample of blood, either unsorted or a sorted T cell fraction (not recorded which). The receptor was isolated from a female donor with ankylosing spondylitis or in good health (not recorded which). The CDR3 nucleotides are TGTGCCAGCGCACCGGCGGGGCCTAATGAGCAGTTCTTC. Its translation: CASAPAGPNEQFF.